Below, 28 T cell receptor beta chains from the same sample are listed, as sequenced in a study of cytomegalovirus exposure and HLA in healthy donors. The PCR made use of 60 Vbeta and 13 Jbeta primers. Assay: immunoSEQ multiplex PCR; the TCRdb copy retains only in-frame clones and omits some. The sample has about 210,000 clones; more than 75% are singletons. Sequences were obtained from PBMCs. Receptors were obtained from a male donor in good health and CMV-seropositive.

V and J are TRBV11-3 and TRBJ2-5; a weak D match, TRBD1 (6 bases). Trimming cost V 5 bases and J 4 bases, with 14 bases left between them. Germline V gene sequence: CDR1 SGHNT, CDR2 YENEEA. CDR3 length equals 14 residues. CDR3 nucleotide sequence: TGTGCCAGCAGCCCAGGTAGGGGGAGAGAGACCCAGTACTTC. This translates into CASSPGRGRETQYF.

J is TRBJ2-1 and V is TRBV28; a weak D match, TRBD2 (6 bases). This CDR3 region has 15 residues. Trimming pared 4 bases from V and 15 bases from J, leaving 25 bases between. Per the germline V gene, CDR1 is MDHEN and CDR2 is SYDVKM. The chain's CDR3 is CASSSRLVEVWELFF. For the CDR3, the DNA is TGTGCCAGCAGTTCCCGACTAGTAGAAGTTTGGGAGTTGTTCTTC.

The V gene is TRBV11-2, the J gene TRBJ1-5, with D possibly matching TRBD1 (5 bases). V was pared by 0 bases and J by 8 bases, with 14 bases between. The germline gives CDR1 SGHAT, CDR2 FQNNGV. CDR3 length: 15 amino acids. The CDR3 region is CASSLDGWGREPQHF. The CDR3, as DNA: TGTGCCAGCAGCTTAGATGGTTGGGGGAGGGAGCCCCAGCATTTT.

The chain recombines TRBV4-3 with TRBJ1-2, with D perhaps TRBD1 (6 bases). The CDR3 spans 17 residues. The V end lost 3 bases, the J end lost 5 bases, and 22 bases lay between the germline ends. Germline V CDR1 and CDR2: LGHNA, YSLEER. This chain's CDR3 is CASSQHHSGVFGYGYTF. CDR3 nucleotides: TGCGCCAGCAGCCAGCATCACTCAGGGGTGTTCGGGTATGGCTACACCTTC.

The rearrangement joins TRBV4-2 to TRBJ2-2, with 7 bases aligning to TRBD2. Germline V gene data show CDR1 as LGHNA and CDR2 as YNFKEQ. J lost 6 bases, V lost 0 bases, and 4 bases had no gene match. The CDR3 loop spans 15 amino acids. The CDR3, as DNA: TGTGCCAGCAGCCAAGAGGCGGGAGAGGCCGGGGAGCTGTTTTTT. Residues: CASSQEAGEAGELFF.

The rearrangement uses TRBV7-2 and TRBJ1-1; D not resolved. The CDR3 contains 14 residues. Trimming cost V 3 bases and J 4 bases, with 12 bases left between them. Germline V gene data show CDR1 as SGHTA and CDR2 as FQGNSA. The CDR3 is CASSFRGFGTEAFF. DNA for the CDR3: TGTGCCAGCAGCTTCCGAGGGTTTGGCACTGAAGCTTTCTTT.

V usage is TRBV7-3 and J usage is TRBJ2-3, with D maybe TRBD1 (5 bases). This CDR3 spans 14 amino acids. With 5 bases removed from V and 5 bases from J, the gap between germline ends came to 14 bases. Germline values: CDR1 SGHTA, CDR2 FQGTGA. Here the CDR3 reads CASSRNSGIDTQYF. The CDR3 coding sequence is TGTGCCAGCAGCAGGAACTCAGGGATAGATACGCAGTATTTT.

The chain has TRBV20-1 and TRBJ2-7; D is unresolved. Germline CDR1 is DFQATT and CDR2 is SNEGSKA (reference sequence). The V and J ends lost 8 bases and 4 bases respectively, with 12 bases between them. There are 11 residues in the CDR3. This CDR3 reads CSPATQYEQYF. The CDR3 DNA sequence: TGCAGTCCTGCAACTCAATACGAGCAGTACTTC.

This clone was observed a few times. J is TRBJ2-1 and V is TRBV27; D perhaps matches TRBD2 (6 bases). In germline, CDR1 is MNHEY, CDR2 SMNVEV (reference sequence). V was trimmed by 3 bases and J by 0 bases, leaving 12 bases between them. The CDR3 loop spans 16 amino acids. The CDR3 DNA reads as TGTGCCAGCAGTTTCACTAGCTTGGTCTCCTACAATGAGCAGTTCTTC. Its translation: CASSFTSLVSYNEQFF.

The genes are TRBV19 and TRBJ1-4; D possibly corresponds to TRBD1 (6 bases). The CDR3 sequence is 13 residues long. Germline CDR1 is LNHDA and CDR2 is SQIVND (reference sequence). The ends were cut back, 9 bases at V and 14 bases at J, with 22 bases in the middle. The CDR3 DNA follows: TGTGCCAGCAGCACGCCAGGGGCTTCCAACCTGTTTTTT. Protein sequence: CASSTPGASNLFF.

The V gene is TRBV7-9, the J gene TRBJ2-3; maybe TRBD1 (6 bases). V was clipped by 3 bases and J by 1 base, with 17 bases between them. The length of the CDR3 is 17 residues. From germline, CDR1 is SEHNR and CDR2 FQNEAQ (reference sequence). The CDR3 region is CASSFPNRATGTDTQYF. The CDR3 DNA is TGTGCCAGCAGCTTCCCGAACAGGGCTACGGGCACAGATACGCAGTATTTT.

This sequence joins TRBV9 and TRBJ1-5, with 11 bases that match TRBD1. This CDR3 comprises 17 residues. Germline V CDR1 and CDR2: SGDLS, YYNGEE. Trimming at V came to 2 bases and at J to 2 bases, leaving 6 bases not matched to a gene. The CDR3 reads CASSVGTGGEGNQPQHF. The CDR3 DNA reads TGTGCCAGCAGCGTGGGGACAGGGGGGGAGGGCAATCAGCCCCAGCATTTT.

V gene TRBV27 combines with J gene TRBJ1-4, with TRBD1 matching over 8 bases. V was pared by 3 bases and J by 4 bases, with 1 base of the junction left unmatched. Germline-derived CDR1 and CDR2 are MNHEY and SMNVEV (reference sequence). This CDR3 is built from 14 residues. The chain's CDR3 is CASSFTGGNEKLFF. CDR3 nucleotides: TGTGCCAGCAGTTTTACAGGGGGTAATGAAAAACTGTTTTTT.

V gene TRBV11-1 combines with J gene TRBJ2-7, with TRBD2 matching over 9 bases. Germline values: CDR1 SGHAT, CDR2 FQDESV (reference sequence). The CDR3 has 16 amino acids. Trimming took 5 bases from V and 0 from J; bases not matched to a gene: 8. This CDR3 is CASSPSLAGASYEQYF. In DNA form, the CDR3 reads TGTGCCAGCAGCCCCAGTTTAGCGGGGGCCTCCTACGAGCAGTACTTC.

This clone was seen only a few times. This chain connects TRBV13 to TRBJ1-1; the D is unclear. The CDR3 runs to 13 residues. CDR1 is PRHDT, CDR2 FYEKMQ, per germline (reference sequence). The germline V and J ends were trimmed by 5 bases and 8 bases, with 15 bases remaining between them. The CDR3 DNA is TGTGCCAGCAGCCCAAGAGAGGGAGGCGAAGCTTTCTTT. Amino acids: CASSPREGGEAFF.

This rearrangement joins TRBV4-2 to TRBJ2-7, with a possible D match to TRBD1 (6 bases). This CDR3 comprises 15 residues. Trimming removed 7 bases from V and 2 bases from J, with 18 bases in between. CDR1 LGHNA and CDR2 YNFKEQ come from the germline V gene. Here the CDR3 DNA reads TGTGCCAGCAACCCTAGGCGACAGGAGGCCTACGAGCAGTACTTC. Protein sequence: CASNPRRQEAYEQYF.

This clone was observed a single time. This sequence joins TRBV6-1 and TRBJ2-7; TRBD2 matches 9 bases. J was trimmed by 3 bases and V by 8 bases; bases with no gene match: 8. The CDR3 extends over 14 amino acids. The germline V gene encodes CDR1 MNHNS and CDR2 SASEGT. The CDR3 DNA reads TGTGCCAGCCGGGGCGGGGGGGCTTACTACGAGCAGTACTTC. Its translation is CASRGGGAYYEQYF.

This clone has just one count. The gene calls are TRBV5-1 and TRBJ2-5; tentative D call: TRBD2 (5 bases). CDR1 and CDR2 from the germline V gene are SGHRS and YFSETQ. Trimming took off 5 bases at V and 11 bases at J, with 25 bases between the two ends. The CDR3 has 15 amino acids. The DNA for the CDR3 is TGCGCCAGCAGGGGGAATGTGGTTGCGTCGTGGGAGCAGTACTTC. This encodes CASRGNVVASWEQYF.

In DNA, the CDR3 is TGTGCCAGCAGCGTAGGGAGCCCCTATGGCTACACCTTC. Protein product: CASSVGSPYGYTF. This chain links TRBV9 with TRBJ1-2, with D hard to call. With 0 bases removed from V and 4 bases from J, the gap between germline ends came to 7 bases. The CDR3 contains 13 residues. From germline, CDR1 is SGDLS and CDR2 YYNGEE.

V and J are TRBV4-1 and TRBJ2-1; TRBD2 is a possible D gene (5 bases). Germline V gene sequence: CDR1 MGHRA, CDR2 YSYEKL. There are 14 residues in the CDR3. V lost 4 bases, J lost 6 bases, and 13 bases lay in between. In nucleotides, the CDR3 is TGCGCCAGCAGCCCCGGGGAGAACGGCAATGAGCAGTTCTTC. Its protein is CASSPGENGNEQFF.

The chain uses TRBV19 and TRBJ2-2, with D possibly being TRBD2 (5 bases). The germline gives CDR1 LNHDA, CDR2 SQIVND (reference sequence). V was pared by 5 bases and J by 1 base, with 20 bases between. The CDR3 is made up of 18 amino acids. In DNA form, the CDR3 reads TGTGCCAGTAGTTTTCTTCGGCTAGCCCCTATGAACACCGGGGAGCTGTTTTTT. Protein product: CASSFLRLAPMNTGELFF. The full variable domain, rest sourced from reference TRBV19 and TRBJ2-2, is DGGITQSPKYLFRKEGQNVTLSCEQNLNHDAMYWYRQDPGQGLRLIYYSQIVNDFQKGDIAEGYSVSREKKESFPLTVTSAQKNPTAFYLCASSFLRLAPMNTGELFFGEGSRLTVL.

This clone was observed a single time. This chain uses TRBV19 with TRBJ1-5; weak D call: TRBD1 (6 bases). The CDR3 has 14 residues. V was pared by 3 bases and J by 7 bases, with 13 bases between. Germline CDR1 and CDR2: LNHDA and SQIVND (reference sequence). CDR3 sequence: CASSMGGLSQPQHF. The DNA of the CDR3 is TGTGCCAGTAGTATGGGGGGGCTAAGCCAGCCCCAGCATTTT. The full variable domain, its missing parts supplied by reference TRBV19 and TRBJ1-5, is DGGITQSPKYLFRKEGQNVTLSCEQNLNHDAMYWYRQDPGQGLRLIYYSQIVNDFQKGDIAEGYSVSREKKESFPLTVTSAQKNPTAFYLCASSMGGLSQPQHFGDGTRLSIL.

V usage is TRBV9 and J usage is TRBJ2-2; D is perhaps TRBD2 (5 bases). Per germline, CDR1 SGDLS and CDR2 YYNGEE. V was clipped by 4 bases and J by 7 bases, with 11 bases between them. The CDR3 spans 13 residues. The chain's CDR3 is CASSLRTDGELFF. The CDR3 nucleotides read TGTGCCAGCAGCCTTCGGACTGACGGGGAGCTGTTTTTT. Full variable domain (rest looked up from reference TRBV9 and TRBJ2-2): DSGVTQTPKHLITATGQRVTLRCSPRSGDLSVYWYQQSLDQGLQFLIQYYNGEERAKGNILERFSAQQFPDLHSELNLSSLELGDSALYFCASSLRTDGELFFGEGSRLTVL.

The chain employs TRBV7-3 and TRBJ2-7, with a possible D match to TRBD1 (6 bases). The CDR3 runs to 13 residues. CDR1 is SGHTA and CDR2 is FQGTGA in the germline V gene. Trimming shortened V by 7 bases and J by 5 bases, and 15 bases separated the two germline ends. CDR3 sequence reads: CASTEGVINEQYF. The CDR3 DNA is TGTGCCAGCACCGAGGGGGTAATAAACGAGCAGTACTTC.

The J gene is TRBJ1-2, the V gene TRBV5-6; possibly TRBD1 for D (5 bases). V lost 4 bases and J lost 5, with 15 bases in between. Germline CDR1 is SGHDT and CDR2 is YYEEEE. The CDR3 extends over 14 amino acids. The CDR3 region has the DNA TGTGCCAGCAGCACCCGGGGGAAAGGGTATGGCTACACCTTC. Protein sequence: CASSTRGKGYGYTF.

V usage is TRBV29-1 and J usage is TRBJ2-7, with D hard to call. The germline CDR1 and CDR2 sequences are SQVTM and ANQGSEA. CDR3 size: 13 residues. Trimming shortened V by 3 bases and J by 2 bases, and 11 bases separated the two germline ends. CDR3 sequence reads: CSVDLGVTYEQYF. In DNA, the CDR3 is TGCAGCGTTGACCTCGGAGTGACCTACGAGCAGTACTTC.

The V gene is TRBV27, the J gene TRBJ1-1; D is unresolved. Germline V gene data show CDR1 as MNHEY and CDR2 as SMNVEV (reference sequence). V lost 6 bases, J lost 3 bases, and 11 bases lay in between. The length of the CDR3 is 13 residues. CDR3 sequence: CASSPRVHTEAFF. CDR3 nucleotide sequence: TGTGCCAGCAGCCCGAGGGTCCACACTGAAGCTTTCTTT.

DNA for the CDR3: TGTGCCAGTAGTATAGCCCGAGGACAGGTGAACACTGAAGCTTTCTTT. Translation: CASSIARGQVNTEAFF. The chain employs TRBV19 and TRBJ1-1; TRBD1 matches at 7 bases. Germline V gene sequence: CDR1 LNHDA, CDR2 SQIVND (reference sequence). CDR3 length: 16 amino acids. The V and J ends lost 1 base and 0 bases, in that order; junction bases with no gene match: 5.